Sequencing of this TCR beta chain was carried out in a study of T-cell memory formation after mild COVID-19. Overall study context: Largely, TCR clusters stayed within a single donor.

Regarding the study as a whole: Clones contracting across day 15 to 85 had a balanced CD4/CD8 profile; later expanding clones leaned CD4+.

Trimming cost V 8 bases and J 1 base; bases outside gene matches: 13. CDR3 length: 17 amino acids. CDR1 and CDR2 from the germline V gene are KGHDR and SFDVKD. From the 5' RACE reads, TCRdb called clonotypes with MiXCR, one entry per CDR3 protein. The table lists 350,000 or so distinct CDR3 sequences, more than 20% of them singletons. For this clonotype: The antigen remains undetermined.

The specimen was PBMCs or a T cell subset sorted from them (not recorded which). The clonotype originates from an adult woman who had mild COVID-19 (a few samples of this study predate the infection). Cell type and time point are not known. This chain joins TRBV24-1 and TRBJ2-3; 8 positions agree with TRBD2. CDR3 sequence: CATTEFGAGARTDTQYF. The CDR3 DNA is TGTGCCACCACCGAGTTTGGAGCGGGGGCCCGCACAGATACGCAGTATTTT.